This T cell receptor (beta chain) was sequenced during a study of OX40 agonist ivuxolimab in advanced cancers. As for the study in general: Ivuxolimab doses were 0.01, 0.1, 0.3, 1.5, 3 or 10 mg/kg every 2 weeks. Study results and caveats: CD8+ T cells (on average) carried more expanded clones than CD4+ T cells.

Sequencing used immunoSEQ multiplex PCR; TCRdb keeps in-frame clones, though not all of them. The sample lists some 66,000 clones; 88% were seen once. The germline V and J ends were trimmed by 8 bases and 4 bases, with 17 bases remaining between them. Germline lookup yields CDR1 MNHEY and CDR2 SMNVEV (reference sequence). The CDR3 runs 15 residues. Regarding this clone: Its antigen is not known.

The source was CD4+ or CD8+ T cells sorted from blood, collected in a trial of the OX40 agonist ivuxolimab. The receptor was derived from an adult with an advanced solid tumor such as melanoma, head and neck, liver or kidney cancer. The gene calls are TRBV27 and TRBJ2-2; D might be TRBD1 (6 bases). The CDR3 reads CASGSTGLGTGELFF. CDR3 nucleotides: TGTGCCAGCGGGTCCACAGGGCTGGGCACCGGGGAGCTGTTTTTT.